A single sample gave rise to the 24 T cell receptor beta chains below, sequenced in a study of OX40 agonist ivuxolimab in advanced cancers. The table came from immunoSEQ multiplex PCR; TCRdb's copy has only in-frame clones and leaves some out. The profile shows some 100,000 clones, 90% of them singletons. The source material was CD4+ or CD8+ T cells sorted from blood, sampled in a trial of the OX40 agonist ivuxolimab. The receptors derive from an adult with an advanced solid tumor such as melanoma, head and neck, liver or kidney cancer.

V is TRBV29-1 and J is TRBJ2-7; D is perhaps TRBD2 (7 bases). This CDR3 comprises 12 residues. The germline V gene has CDR1 SQVTM and CDR2 ANQGSEA. V was clipped by 8 bases and J by 7 bases, with 18 bases between them. CDR3 region: CSPLRGGGEQYF. The CDR3 DNA sequence: TGCAGCCCCCTGAGGGGGGGCGGAGAGCAGTACTTC.

This chain connects TRBV27 to TRBJ1-5; a possible D gene is TRBD1 (6 bases). The V gene lost 6 bases and the J gene lost 0 bases, with 21 bases spanning the gap. The CDR3 runs to 18 residues. In germline, CDR1 is MNHEY, CDR2 SMNVEV (reference sequence). For the CDR3, the DNA is TGTGCCAGCAGCTCGAAACCCCCGACAGGTTATAGCAATCAGCCCCAGCATTTT. Translating gives CASSSKPPTGYSNQPQHF.

This clone came up a few times. The rearrangement links TRBV5-4 to TRBJ2-7; 7 nucleotides agree with TRBD1. This CDR3 is 13 amino acids long. Germline V CDR1 and CDR2: SGHNT, YYREEE (reference sequence). V was pared by 2 bases and J by 2 bases, with 1 base of the junction left unmatched. The chain's CDR3 is CASSLTGAYEQYF. DNA for the CDR3: TGTGCCAGCAGCTTAACAGGGGCCTACGAGCAGTACTTC.

The genes are TRBV9 and TRBJ2-5; 7 nucleotides match TRBD1. The CDR3 spans 14 residues. V was clipped by 0 bases and J by 5 bases; unmatched bases: 4. CDR1 is SGDLS, CDR2 YYNGEE, per germline. The CDR3 DNA reads as TGTGCCAGCAGCGTAGAAGGGGGCGGGGAGACCCAGTACTTC. Its protein is CASSVEGGGETQYF.

The V and J genes are TRBV9 and TRBJ1-4; tentative D call: TRBD1 (6 bases). From germline, CDR1 is SGDLS and CDR2 YYNGEE. CDR3 size: 15 residues. V was cut by 0 bases and J by 8 bases, with 14 bases left in between. In nucleotides, the CDR3 is TGTGCCAGCAGCGTAGGACAGGCCCTTGAGGAAAAACTGTTTTTT. Encoded protein: CASSVGQALEEKLFF. The whole variable domain, filled in from reference TRBV9 and TRBJ1-4, reads DSGVTQTPKHLITATGQRVTLRCSPRSGDLSVYWYQQSLDQGLQFLIQYYNGEERAKGNILERFSAQQFPDLHSELNLSSLELGDSALYFCASSVGQALEEKLFFGSGTQLSVL.

This clone has a single count. The genes are TRBV5-4 and TRBJ2-3; TRBD1 or TRBD2 may be the D gene (7 bases each). The germline V and J ends were trimmed by 4 bases and 2 bases, with 14 bases remaining between them. Germline V gene sequence: CDR1 SGHNT, CDR2 YYREEE (reference sequence). The CDR3 is made up of 15 amino acids. CDR3 sequence reads: CASSPRGGVTDTQYF. The CDR3 coding sequence is TGTGCCAGCAGCCCCAGGGGGGGAGTCACAGATACGCAGTATTTT.

The chain is built from TRBV29-1 and TRBJ2-1; TRBD2 might be the D (6 bases). The CDR3 is 13 residues long. Per germline, CDR1 SQVTM and CDR2 ANQGSEA. The ends were cut back, 6 bases at V and 12 bases at J, with 21 bases in the middle. The CDR3 region has the DNA TGCAGCGTGGTCCTCTACGGGGGATACGGGCAGTTCTTC. This translates into CSVVLYGGYGQFF.

The chain combines TRBV4-2 with TRBJ2-1, with 7 bases fitting TRBD2. The ends lost 0 bases at V and 4 bases at J; junction bases unmatched: 12. The CDR3 contains 18 residues. Germline V gene data show CDR1 as LGHNA and CDR2 as YNFKEQ. The CDR3 region is CASSQDVSGTRYYNEQFF. CDR3 bases: TGTGCCAGCAGCCAAGATGTCAGCGGGACCCGTTATTACAATGAGCAGTTCTTC.

For the CDR3, the DNA is TGTGCCAGCAGTTACAACAGGGACTCCTACGAGCAGTACTTC. Translating it yields CASSYNRDSYEQYF. The gene calls are TRBV6-5 and TRBJ2-7; TRBD1 is a possible D gene (6 bases). Germline assignment: CDR1 MNHEY and CDR2 SVGAGI. Trimming left V 2 bases short and J 0 bases short, with 8 bases between. CDR3 size: 14 residues.

J is TRBJ1-4 and V is TRBV5-8; 7 bases are a match to TRBD1. The CDR3 loop spans 15 amino acids. Trimming removed 0 bases from V and 8 bases from J; junction bases left unmatched: 7. Looked up from germline, CDR1 is SGHTS and CDR2 is YDEGEE. CDR3 sequence (DNA): TGTGCCAGCAGCTTGGTTGCAGGGGGTGGGGAAAAACTGTTTTTT. Its translation: CASSLVAGGGEKLFF.

The V call is TRBV5-4, the J call TRBJ1-3; 8 nucleotides agree with TRBD1. CDR1 and CDR2 from the germline V gene are SGHNT and YYREEE (reference sequence). With 4 bases clipped from V and 4 bases from J, the junction kept 7 bases outside the gene matches. The CDR3 has 15 amino acids. CDR3 residues: CASSTGTGKGNTIYF. The CDR3 DNA reads TGTGCCAGCAGCACCGGGACAGGCAAAGGAAACACCATATATTTT.

The chain employs TRBV6-5 and TRBJ2-3; D is unclear. There are 10 residues in the CDR3. V was cut by 8 bases and J by 10 bases, with 10 bases left in between. Germline lookup yields CDR1 MNHEY and CDR2 SVGAGI. The CDR3 sequence: CASPSWAQYF. CDR3 DNA sequence: TGTGCCAGCCCGTCGTGGGCGCAGTATTTT.

The table lists this clone with a count of one. The rearrangement links TRBV6-1 to TRBJ2-7; 8 bases line up with TRBD1. V lost 4 bases to trimming and J lost 5 bases; unmatched junction nucleotides: 7. The CDR3 has 14 residues. CDR1 and CDR2 (germline): MNHNS, SASEGT. CDR3 DNA sequence: TGTGCCAGCAGTGCCCAGGGGGCGGGCAACGAGCAGTACTTC. Translating it yields CASSAQGAGNEQYF.

The chain employs TRBV5-1 and TRBJ2-5; 8 bases align to TRBD2. The length of the CDR3 is 15 residues. Losses at the gene ends were 1 base for V and 5 bases for J; bases not matched to a gene: 7. The germline CDR1 and CDR2 sequences are SGHRS and YFSETQ. CDR3 in DNA: TGCGCCAGCAGCTTGTCGCGGGGGGCTGGGGAGACCCAGTACTTC. Translation gives CASSLSRGAGETQYF.

The chain uses TRBV7-8 and TRBJ2-3; no firm D call. V lost 1 base, J lost 2 bases, and 4 bases lay in between. This CDR3 has 13 residues. Germline loops: CDR1 SGHVS, CDR2 FQNEAQ. This chain's CDR3 is CASSLVDTDTQYF. The CDR3 region has the DNA TGTGCCAGCAGCTTAGTGGACACAGATACGCAGTATTTT.

In DNA, the CDR3 is TGTGCCAGCAGTTTTGAAGGGGACCAAAACATTCAGTACTTC. Its translation is CASSFEGDQNIQYF. The chain joins TRBV28 to TRBJ2-4; tentatively, D is TRBD1 or TRBD2 (5 bases each). The CDR3 runs 14 residues. The germline V gene encodes CDR1 MDHEN and CDR2 SYDVKM. V lost 3 bases to trimming and J lost 5 bases, with 11 bases between them.

This clone occurred once. V usage is TRBV11-1 and J usage is TRBJ1-1; D unresolved. Trimming removed 2 bases from V and 5 bases from J, with 3 bases in between. The CDR3 is 11 residues long. The germline V gene has CDR1 SGHAT and CDR2 FQDESV (reference sequence). Written as DNA, the CDR3 is TGTGCCAGCAGCTTACTAACTGAAGCTTTCTTT. Protein product: CASSLLTEAFF.

The chain has TRBV21-1 and TRBJ1-1; the table's TRBD1 call for D was not verified on the DNA. TRBV21-1 is given as a pseudogene. This CDR3 has 11 amino acids. The CDR3 spells CASSVGAEAFF. The CDR3 DNA sequence: TGTGCCAGCAGCGTAGGGGCTGAAGCTTTCTTT.

The chain links TRBV15 to TRBJ2-1, with 13 bases fitting TRBD2. This CDR3 region has 16 residues. Trimming cost V 1 base and J 8 bases; bases outside gene matches: 5. Germline CDR1 is LNHNV and CDR2 is YYDKDF (reference sequence). Written as DNA, the CDR3 is TGTGCCACCAGCAGAGGCGGGACTAGCGGGAACCATGAGCAGTTCTTC. This gives the protein CATSRGGTSGNHEQFF.

This chain joins TRBV5-1 and TRBJ2-5; weak D call: TRBD2 (6 bases). Per the germline V gene, CDR1 is SGHRS and CDR2 is YFSETQ. Between the trimmed V and J ends, which lost 0 bases and 9 bases, there was a span of 15 bases. The CDR3 is 14 amino acids. The DNA for the CDR3 is TGCGCCAGCAGCTTGGCCGTGGGGACGGGGGCCCAGTACTTC. This codes for CASSLAVGTGAQYF.

The rearrangement links TRBV9 to TRBJ2-3, with 13 bases that match TRBD2. The CDR3 has 16 amino acids. Germline V gene sequence: CDR1 SGDLS, CDR2 YYNGEE. V lost 1 base, J lost 3 bases, and 2 bases stayed unmatched. The CDR3 loop is CASSVTSGRGTDTQYF. The CDR3 nucleotides are TGTGCCAGCAGCGTAACTAGCGGGAGGGGAACAGATACGCAGTATTTT.

The chain uses TRBV6-6 and TRBJ2-7; D possibly matches TRBD1 or TRBD2 (5 bases each). CDR3 length: 15 residues. V was cut by 8 bases and J by 3 bases, with 20 bases left in between. CDR1 MNHNY and CDR2 SVGAGI come from the germline V gene (reference sequence). The CDR3 protein is CASGSGPPLGYEQYF. DNA of the CDR3: TGTGCCAGCGGCTCGGGACCTCCCCTAGGCTACGAGCAGTACTTC.

This clone was found once. The CDR3 protein is CASSTDRGSSGANVLTF. The CDR3 DNA reads as TGTGCCAGCAGTACGGACAGGGGAAGCTCTGGGGCCAACGTCCTGACTTTC. The V call is TRBV27, the J call TRBJ2-6; 9 bases align to TRBD1. This CDR3 contains 17 residues. J lost 0 bases, V lost 5 bases, and 5 bases had no gene match. Germline values: CDR1 MNHEY, CDR2 SMNVEV (reference sequence).

CDR3 DNA: TGTGCCAGCAGCCTACCGGGGCAGGGCCGGAACGAGCAGTACTTC. It specifies CASSLPGQGRNEQYF. This chain joins TRBV7-9 and TRBJ2-7; tentatively, D is TRBD1 or TRBD2 (5 bases each). V was shortened by 5 bases and J by 5 bases, with 19 bases between the two germline ends. The germline gives CDR1 SEHNR, CDR2 FQNEAQ (reference sequence). The CDR3 extends over 15 amino acids. Combining the CDR3 with reference TRBV7-9 and TRBJ2-7 gives the whole variable domain DTGVSQNPRHKITKRGQNVTFRCDPISEHNRLYWYRQTLGQGPEFLTYFQNEAQLEKSRLLSDRFSAERPKGSFSTLEIQRTEQGDSAMYLCASSLPGQGRNEQYFGPGTRLTVT.